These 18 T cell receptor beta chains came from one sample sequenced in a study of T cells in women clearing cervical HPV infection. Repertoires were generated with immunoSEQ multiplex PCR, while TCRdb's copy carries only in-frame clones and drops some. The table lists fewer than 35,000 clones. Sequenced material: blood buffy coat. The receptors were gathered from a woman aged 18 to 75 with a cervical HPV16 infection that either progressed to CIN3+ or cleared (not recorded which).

Incomplete CDR3 DNA: TGCGCCAGCGGAGATTACAGGGGGGTGAACACTGAA. Its protein is CASGDYRGVNTE. Given in full, the CDR3 is CASGDYRGVNTEAFF. The V gene is TRBV4-1, the J gene TRBJ1-1; TRBD1 matches at 8 bases. Read data end 3 residues before the CDR3 end; the end is taken from the germline J gene. Germline V gene sequence: CDR1 MGHRA, CDR2 YSYEKL. Unmatched junction bases numbered 8, after V lost 8 bases and J lost 0 bases. This CDR3 has 15 amino acids.

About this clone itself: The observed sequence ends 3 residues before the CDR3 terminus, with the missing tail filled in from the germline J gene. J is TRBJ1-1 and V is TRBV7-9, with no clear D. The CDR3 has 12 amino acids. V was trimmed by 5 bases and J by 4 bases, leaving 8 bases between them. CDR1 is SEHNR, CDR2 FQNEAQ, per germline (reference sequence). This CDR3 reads CASSVRGTEAFF. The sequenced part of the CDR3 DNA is TGTGCCAGCAGCGTCAGAGGCACTGAA.

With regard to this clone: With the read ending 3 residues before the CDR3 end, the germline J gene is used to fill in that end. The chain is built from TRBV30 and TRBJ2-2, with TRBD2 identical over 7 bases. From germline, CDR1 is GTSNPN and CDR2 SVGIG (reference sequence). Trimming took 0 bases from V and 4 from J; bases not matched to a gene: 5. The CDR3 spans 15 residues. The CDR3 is CAWSVLAMGTGELFF. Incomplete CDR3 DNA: TGTGCCTGGAGTGTACTAGCGATGGGCACCGGGGAG. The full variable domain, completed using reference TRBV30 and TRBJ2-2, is SQTIHQWPATLVQPVGSPLSLECTVEGTSNPNLYWYRQAAGRGLQLLFYSVGIGQISSEVPQNLSASRPQDRQFILSSKKLLLSDSGFYLCAWSVLAMGTGELFFGEGSRLTVL.

The CDR3 here is CASSSGGGPLGAFF. The part of the CDR3 DNA that was read is TGCGCCAGCAGCTCCGGGGGAGGGCCCCTTGGG. This rearrangement joins TRBV4-1 to TRBJ1-1; D may be TRBD1 (5 bases). The missing CDR3 end, 3 residues past where the read stops, is filled in from the germline J gene. Germline V gene sequence: CDR1 MGHRA, CDR2 YSYEKL. CDR3 size: 14 residues.

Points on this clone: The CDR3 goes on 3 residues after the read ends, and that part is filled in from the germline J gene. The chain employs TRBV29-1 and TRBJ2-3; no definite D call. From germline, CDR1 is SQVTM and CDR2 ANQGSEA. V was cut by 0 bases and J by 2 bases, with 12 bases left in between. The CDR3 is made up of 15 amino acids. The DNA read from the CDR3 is TGCAGCGTTGAAGAACTGGGCAGGTCCACAGATACG. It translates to CSVEELGRSTDT. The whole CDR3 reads CSVEELGRSTDTQYF.

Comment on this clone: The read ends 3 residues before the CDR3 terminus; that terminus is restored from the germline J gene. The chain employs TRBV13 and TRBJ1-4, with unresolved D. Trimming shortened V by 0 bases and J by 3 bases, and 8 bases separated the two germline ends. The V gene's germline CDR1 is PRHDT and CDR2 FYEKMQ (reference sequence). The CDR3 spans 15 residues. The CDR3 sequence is CASSLGQGPNEKLFF. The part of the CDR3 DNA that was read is TGTGCCAGCAGCTTAGGGCAAGGTCCTAATGAAAAA. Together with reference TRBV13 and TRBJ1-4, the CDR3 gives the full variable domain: AAGVIQSPRHLIKEKRETATLKCYPIPRHDTVYWYQQGPGQDPQFLISFYEKMQSDKGSIPDRFSAQQFSDYHSELNMSSLELGDSALYFCASSLGQGPNEKLFFGSGTQLSVL.

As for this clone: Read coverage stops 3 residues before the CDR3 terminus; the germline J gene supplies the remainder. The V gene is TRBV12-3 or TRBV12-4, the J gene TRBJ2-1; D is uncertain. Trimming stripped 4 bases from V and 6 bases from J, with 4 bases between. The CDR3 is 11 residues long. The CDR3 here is CASSSGNEQFF. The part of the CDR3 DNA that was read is TGTGCCAGCAGTTCGGGCAATGAG.

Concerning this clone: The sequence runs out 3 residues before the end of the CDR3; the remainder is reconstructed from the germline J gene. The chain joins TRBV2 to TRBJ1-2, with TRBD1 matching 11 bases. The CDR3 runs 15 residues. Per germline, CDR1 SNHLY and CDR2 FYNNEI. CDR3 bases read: TGTGCCAGCAGCGAACCGGGACAGGGGGAGAATGAC. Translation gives CASSEPGQGEND. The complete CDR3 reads CASSEPGQGENDYTF.

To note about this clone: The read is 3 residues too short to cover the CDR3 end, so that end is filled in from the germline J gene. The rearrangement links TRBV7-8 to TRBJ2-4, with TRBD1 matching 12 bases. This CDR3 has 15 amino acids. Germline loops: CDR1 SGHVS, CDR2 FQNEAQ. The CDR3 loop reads CASSLGTGGRDGQYF. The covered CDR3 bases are TGTGCCAGCAGCCTTGGGACAGGGGGCCGGGATGGT. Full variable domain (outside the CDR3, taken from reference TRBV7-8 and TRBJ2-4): GAGVSQSPRYKVAKRGQDVALRCDPISGHVSLFWYQQALGQGPEFLTYFQNEAQLDKSGLPSDRFFAERPEGSVSTLKIQRTQQEDSAVYLCASSLGTGGRDGQYFGAGTRLSVL.

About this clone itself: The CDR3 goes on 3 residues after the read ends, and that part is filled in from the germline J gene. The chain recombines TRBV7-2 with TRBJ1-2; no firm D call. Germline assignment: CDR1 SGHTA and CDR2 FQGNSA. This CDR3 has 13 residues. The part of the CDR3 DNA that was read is TGTGCCAGCAGCTTAGGTCTAACCTACGAC. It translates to CASSLGLTYD. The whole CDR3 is CASSLGLTYDYTF. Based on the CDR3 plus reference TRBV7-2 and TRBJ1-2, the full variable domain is GAGVSQSPSNKVTEKGKDVELRCDPISGHTALYWYRQSLGQGLEFLIYFQGNSAPDKSGLPSDRFSAERTGGSVSTLTIQRTQQEDSAVYLCASSLGLTYDYTFGSGTRLTVV.

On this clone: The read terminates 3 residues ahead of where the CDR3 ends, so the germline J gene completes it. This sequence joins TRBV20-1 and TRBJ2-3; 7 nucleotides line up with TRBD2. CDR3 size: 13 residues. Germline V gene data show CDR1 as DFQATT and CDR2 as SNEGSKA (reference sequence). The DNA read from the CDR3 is TGCAGTGCTAGTGCGGGGGTCGAGCAGCCG. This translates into CSASAGVEQP. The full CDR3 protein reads CSASAGVEQPQYF.

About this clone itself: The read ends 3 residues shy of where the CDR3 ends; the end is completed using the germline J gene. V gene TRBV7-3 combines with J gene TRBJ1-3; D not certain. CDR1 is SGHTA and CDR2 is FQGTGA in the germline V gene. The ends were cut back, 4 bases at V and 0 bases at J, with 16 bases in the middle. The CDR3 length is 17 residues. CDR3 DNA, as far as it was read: TGTGCCAGCAGCTCAATGCCCCGACTGATCTCTGGAAACACC. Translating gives CASSSMPRLISGNT. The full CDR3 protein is CASSSMPRLISGNTIYF.

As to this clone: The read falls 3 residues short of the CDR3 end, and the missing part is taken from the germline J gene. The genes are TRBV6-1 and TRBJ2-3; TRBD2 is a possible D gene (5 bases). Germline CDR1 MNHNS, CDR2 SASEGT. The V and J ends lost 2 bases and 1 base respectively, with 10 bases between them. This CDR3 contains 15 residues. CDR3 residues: CASSETDWRTDTQYF. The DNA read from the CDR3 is TGTGCCAGCAGTGAAACGGACTGGCGCACAGATACG.

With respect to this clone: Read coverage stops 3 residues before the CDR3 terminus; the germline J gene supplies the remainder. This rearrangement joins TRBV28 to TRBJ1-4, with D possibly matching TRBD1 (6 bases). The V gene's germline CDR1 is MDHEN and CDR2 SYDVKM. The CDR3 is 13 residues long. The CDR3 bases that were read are TGTGCCGGCGGGGGGGGCAATAATTCACCA. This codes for CAGGGGNNSP. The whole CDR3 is CAGGGGNNSPLFF.

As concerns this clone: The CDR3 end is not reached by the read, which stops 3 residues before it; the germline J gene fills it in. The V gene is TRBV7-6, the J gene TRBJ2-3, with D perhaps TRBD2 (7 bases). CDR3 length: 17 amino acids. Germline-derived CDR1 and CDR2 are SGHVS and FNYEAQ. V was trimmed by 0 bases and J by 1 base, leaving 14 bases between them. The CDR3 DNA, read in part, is TGTGCCAGCAGCTTAGCGGGGGGGCAGGTGGGCACAGATACG. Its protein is CASSLAGGQVGTDT. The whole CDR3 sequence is CASSLAGGQVGTDTQYF.

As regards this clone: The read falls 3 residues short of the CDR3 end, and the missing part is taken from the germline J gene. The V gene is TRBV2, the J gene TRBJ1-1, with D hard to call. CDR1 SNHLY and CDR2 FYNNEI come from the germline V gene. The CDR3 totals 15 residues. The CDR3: CASTVRGSSYNEAFF. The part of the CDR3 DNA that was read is TGTGCCAGCACCGTGCGGGGTAGCTCCTACAATGAG. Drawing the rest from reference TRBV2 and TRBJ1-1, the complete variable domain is EPEVTQTPSHQVTQMGQEVILRCVPISNHLYFYWYRQILGQKVEFLVSFYNNEISEKSEIFDDQFSVERPDGSNFTLKIRSTKLEDSAMYFCASTVRGSSYNEAFFGQGTRLTVV.

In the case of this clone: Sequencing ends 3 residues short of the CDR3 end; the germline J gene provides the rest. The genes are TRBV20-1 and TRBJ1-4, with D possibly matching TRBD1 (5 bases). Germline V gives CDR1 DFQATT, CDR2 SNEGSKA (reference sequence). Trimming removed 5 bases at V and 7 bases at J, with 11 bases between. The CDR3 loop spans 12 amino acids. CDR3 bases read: TGCAGTGCTCAGGGAGGGAGTGAAAAA. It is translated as CSAQGGSEK. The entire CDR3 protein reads CSAQGGSEKLFF.

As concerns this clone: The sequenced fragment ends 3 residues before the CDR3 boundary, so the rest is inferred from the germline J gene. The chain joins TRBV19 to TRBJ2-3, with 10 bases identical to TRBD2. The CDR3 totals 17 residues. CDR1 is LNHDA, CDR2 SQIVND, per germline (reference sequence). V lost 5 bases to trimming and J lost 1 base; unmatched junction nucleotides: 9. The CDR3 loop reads CASSPPPGTSGTDTQYF. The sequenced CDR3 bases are TGTGCCAGTAGTCCTCCGCCCGGGACTAGCGGCACAGATACG.